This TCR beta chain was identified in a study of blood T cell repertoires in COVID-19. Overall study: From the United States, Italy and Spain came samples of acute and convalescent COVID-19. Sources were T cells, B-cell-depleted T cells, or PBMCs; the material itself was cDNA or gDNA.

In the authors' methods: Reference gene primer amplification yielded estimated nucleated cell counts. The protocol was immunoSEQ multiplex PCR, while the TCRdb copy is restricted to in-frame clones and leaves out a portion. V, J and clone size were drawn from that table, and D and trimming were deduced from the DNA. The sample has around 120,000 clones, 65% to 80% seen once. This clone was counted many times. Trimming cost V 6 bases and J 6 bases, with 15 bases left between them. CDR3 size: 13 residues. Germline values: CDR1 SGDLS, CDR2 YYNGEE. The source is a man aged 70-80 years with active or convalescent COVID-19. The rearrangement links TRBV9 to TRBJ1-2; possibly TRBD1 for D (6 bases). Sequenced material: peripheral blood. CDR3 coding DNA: TGTGCCAGCACCGTCCGGGACAATAATGGCTACACCTTC. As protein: CASTVRDNNGYTF. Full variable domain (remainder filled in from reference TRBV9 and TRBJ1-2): DSGVTQTPKHLITATGQRVTLRCSPRSGDLSVYWYQQSLDQGLQFLIQYYNGEERAKGNILERFSAQQFPDLHSELNLSSLELGDSALYFCASTVRDNNGYTFGSGTRLTVV.